A selection of T cell receptor beta chains follows, all from one sample in a study of T cells in tuberculosis. Sequencing was performed with immunoSEQ multiplex PCR; in TCRdb, only in-frame clones are kept and a portion is missing. Of tens of thousands of clones in the sample, around 96% were seen once. Sequencing was performed on PBMCs, taken at tuberculosis diagnosis. The receptors shown here come from an adult with tuberculosis. Both conserved end residues are part of each CDR3. A D gene is named only where the DNA matches it firmly. A clone size is listed for some rows: how often the clone was seen (once, few, many), or a class if it is expanded.

TRBD1 | TRBJ1-1 | TRBV14 | . | TGTGCCAGCAGCCCGGGGGGGACAGGGACCATGAACACTGAAGCTTTCTTT | CASSPGGTGTMNTEAFF
. | TRBJ1-5 | TRBV7-8 | once | TGTGCCAGCAGCTACGCGACAGGTCGCAATCAGCCCCAGCATTTT | CASSYATGRNQPQHF
. | TRBJ2-2 | TRBV10-2 | . | TGCGCCAGCAGTGGTCGGACACTTAACACCGGGGAGCTGTTTTTT | CASSGRTLNTGELFF
. | TRBJ1-2 | TRBV5-1 | . | TGCGCCAGCAGCTTAAGGGGCGCCTATGGCTACACCTTC | CASSLRGAYGYTF
. | TRBJ1-1 | TRBV5-1 | . | TGCGCCAGCAAGAAGAGCGCTCTGAACACTGAAGCTTTCTTT | CASKKSALNTEAFF
. | TRBJ2-1 | TRBV15 | . | TGTGCCACCAGCAGAGATGGGCAGAGCTCCTACAATGAGCAGTTCTTC | CATSRDGQSSYNEQFF
. | TRBJ1-2 | TRBV19 | . | TGTGCCAGTAGACAGACGGCGGGGGCGTATGGCTACACCTTC | CASRQTAGAYGYTF
TRBD1 | TRBJ2-5 | TRBV4-1 | once | TGCGCCAGCAGCCAAGTTCCGGGACAGCAGGAGACCCAGTACTTC | CASSQVPGQQETQYF
TRBD1 | TRBJ1-2 | TRBV5-4 | . | TGTGCCAGCAGCCAAGACAGGGACTATGGCTACACCTTC | CASSQDRDYGYTF
. | TRBJ2-7 | TRBV5-1 | . | TGCGCCAGCAGCATCGACGGGTTAAGGTCCGAGCAGTACTTC | CASSIDGLRSEQYF
. | TRBJ1-1 | TRBV6-1 | . | TGTGCCAGCAAGCGGGATTTCTTGAACACTGAAGCTTTCTTT | CASKRDFLNTEAFF
. | TRBJ1-2 | TRBV10-2 | . | TGCGCCAGCAGTGAGTCAGGAGGGCCAGGCTACACCTTC | CASSESGGPGYTF
TRBD1 | TRBJ2-7 | TRBV10-3 | . | TGTGCCATCAGCGACAGGGCCTACGAGCAGTACTTC | CAISDRAYEQYF
. | TRBJ1-3 | TRBV7-9 | . | TGTGCCAGCAGCCCCGGAGGGGAAAGGGTACGGACCATATATTTT | CASSPGGERVRTIYF
. | TRBJ1-2 | TRBV5-1 | . | TGCGCCAGCAGCTTATCGACAGGCACCGGAGACTATGGCTACACCTTC | CASSLSTGTGDYGYTF
. | TRBJ2-2 | TRBV5-1 | . | TGCGCCAGCAGCTTGTTTTCACACCTCAACACCGGGGAGCTGTTTTTT | CASSLFSHLNTGELFF
TRBD2 | TRBJ2-1 | TRBV27 | once | TGTGCCAGCGCCGGACTAGGAAGGAATGAGCAGTTCTTC | CASAGLGRNEQFF
TRBD1 | TRBJ2-3 | TRBV9 | . | TGTGCCAGCAGCGTAGGGAGACAGGGAACAGATACGCAGTATTTT | CASSVGRQGTDTQYF
. | TRBJ2-5 | TRBV27 | . | TGTGCCAGCAATTCCTTAGGGGGGACCCAGTACTTC | CASNSLGGTQYF
. | TRBJ1-3 | TRBV28 | once | TGTGCCAGCAGAGGGGTAGGCTCTGGAAACACCATATATTTT | CASRGVGSGNTIYF
. | TRBJ2-2 | TRBV6-5 | . | TGTGCCAGCAGTTACGGCGGGATGAACACCGGGGAGCTGTTTTTT | CASSYGGMNTGELFF
. | TRBJ2-6 | TRBV28 | . | TGTGCCAGCAGTGGCAGGGCTAGCTCTGGGGCCAACGTCCTGACTTTC | CASSGRASSGANVLTF
TRBD1 | TRBJ1-2 | TRBV30 | . | TGTGCCTGGAGCCTAGACAGGGCTAGCTATGGCTACACCTTC | CAWSLDRASYGYTF
TRBD1 | TRBJ2-4 | TRBV2 | . | TGTGCCAGCAGTGACAGGGGGCGTAAAAACATTCAGTACTTC | CASSDRGRKNIQYF
. | TRBJ2-7 | TRBV4-3 | . | TGCGCCAGCAGCCAAGTTACTAGCACCGAGCAGTACTTC | CASSQVTSTEQYF
TRBD1 | TRBJ1-2 | TRBV19 | . | TGTGCCAGTAGCAGACAGGGGGGAGCCTATGGCTACACCTTC | CASSRQGGAYGYTF
. | TRBJ2-7 | TRBV19 | . | TGTGCCAGTAGTATGGGGACTTTGCAGTACTTC | CASSMGTLQYF
TRBD1 | TRBJ2-2 | TRBV4-2 | . | TGTGCCAGCAGCCAAGGACAGGGTGGCACCGGGGAGCTGTTTTTT | CASSQGQGGTGELFF
TRBD1 | TRBJ2-2 | TRBV6-1 | . | TGTGCCAGCAGTGCCGCCGGGACAGGGGGTAGCGGGGAGCTGTTTTTT | CASSAAGTGGSGELFF
. | TRBJ1-3 | TRBV6-5 | . | TGTGCCAGCAGACAGGGCGCGTATGGAAACACCATATATTTT | CASRQGAYGNTIYF
. | TRBJ1-3 | TRBV6-5 | . | TGTGCCAGCACCCAGGGGTTCTCTGGAAACACCATATATTTT | CASTQGFSGNTIYF
. | TRBJ1-5 | TRBV2 | . | TGTGCCAGCAGTGATACAGGGCTGAGCAATCAGCCCCAGCATTTT | CASSDTGLSNQPQHF
TRBD2 | TRBJ2-3 | TRBV30 | . | TGTGCCTGGAGTGACGGCGGACTAGCGGGAGGTGTAGATACGCAGTATTTT | CAWSDGGLAGGVDTQYF
. | TRBJ2-1 | TRBV2 | . | TGTGCCAGCAGTAAGACCCGCCTCCGGCAGGGTGGGACAAATGAGCAGTTCTTC | CASSKTRLRQGGTNEQFF
. | TRBJ1-2 | TRBV6-5 | . | TGTGCCAGCAGCCGGCAGGTTGGACTTAACTATGGCTACACCTTC | CASSRQVGLNYGYTF
. | TRBJ1-3 | TRBV7-9 | once | TGTGCCAGCAGCTTACCAGGGCTAGGCAACACCATATATTTT | CASSLPGLGNTIYF
TRBD1 | TRBJ2-1 | TRBV6-6 | . | TGTGCCAGCAGGGACAGGGGGAACTACAATGAGCAGTTCTTC | CASRDRGNYNEQFF
. | TRBJ2-7 | TRBV7-9 | few | TGTGCCAGCAGCTTAGGTCGTCTGTCCTACGAGCAGTACTTC | CASSLGRLSYEQYF
TRBD2 | TRBJ2-7 | TRBV7-9 | . | TGTGCCAGCAGCTTATCGACTAGCGACGACGAGCAGTACTTC | CASSLSTSDDEQYF
TRBD2 | TRBJ2-2 | TRBV29-1 | . | TGCAGCGCCGGACTAGCGGGGAACACCGGGGAGCTGTTTTTT | CSAGLAGNTGELFF
TRBD1 | TRBJ1-1 | TRBV7-2 | . | TGTGCCAGCAGCCCCCCGGACAGGTGGGCTGAAGCTTTCTTT | CASSPPDRWAEAFF
. | TRBJ2-3 | TRBV4-1 | . | TGCGCCAGCAGCCAAATCGCAGGGTCAGATACGCAGTATTTT | CASSQIAGSDTQYF
. | TRBJ2-7 | TRBV19 | . | TGTGCCAGTAGTATCCGGGACAAACCAACCTACGAGCAGTACTTC | CASSIRDKPTYEQYF
. | TRBJ2-4 | TRBV28 | . | TGTGCCAGCAGCCCCGGGGATTTAGCCAAAAACATTCAGTACTTC | CASSPGDLAKNIQYF
TRBD2 | TRBJ2-3 | TRBV9 | . | TGTGCCAGCAGCTCCAGCGGGAGGTCCACAGATACGCAGTATTTT | CASSSSGRSTDTQYF
. | TRBJ2-3 | TRBV6-5 | . | TGTGCCAGCAGTTACACGGGGAGCACAGATACGCAGTATTTT | CASSYTGSTDTQYF
. | TRBJ2-5 | TRBV7-3 | . | TGTGCCAGCAGCTTAATCGGGCAGGGGACCCAGTACTTC | CASSLIGQGTQYF
TRBD1 | TRBJ1-4 | TRBV7-2 | once | TGTGCCAGCAGCTTAAGAGGGGGCGGGATAGCAACTAATGAAAAACTGTTTTTT | CASSLRGGGIATNEKLFF